A selection of T cell receptor beta chains follows, all from one sample in a study of cytomegalovirus exposure and HLA in healthy donors. Assay: immunoSEQ multiplex PCR; the TCRdb copy retains only in-frame clones and omits some. The table has around 67,000 clones, approximately 80% seen once; the top ten hold 7.8%. The sample consisted of PBMCs. Receptors were obtained from a man aged 18 to 35 in good health and CMV-seropositive. The CDR3 runs from the conserved cysteine through the conserved F or W. A D gene is named only where the DNA matches it firmly.

len,d_gene,j_gene,v_gene,CDR3aa
15,NA,TRBJ1-3,TRBV29-1,CSVVGASNSGNTIYF
13,NA,TRBJ1-4,TRBV5-4,CASSEHPGEKLFF
13,TRBD2,TRBJ2-7,TRBV14,CASRLAGRYEQYF
15,NA,TRBJ1-1,TRBV5-1,CASSTSPQGHTEAFF
14,NA,TRBJ1-1,TRBV5-1,CASRGATGYTEAFF
15,NA,TRBJ2-1,TRBV4-1,CASSQDSGTYNEQFF
14,NA,TRBJ1-1,TRBV5-1,CASSWTGGNTEAFF
15,NA,TRBJ2-4,TRBV11-2,CASSDQGLTKNIQYF
14,NA,TRBJ2-5,TRBV6-5,CASSYNNNGETQYF
12,NA,TRBJ1-5,TRBV27,CASSSRNQPQHF
14,TRBD1,TRBJ1-2,TRBV5-1,CASSTGQGSYGYTF
13,NA,TRBJ2-7,TRBV4-1,CASSQGLPAEQYF
19,TRBD2,TRBJ2-7,TRBV4-1,CASSQAVGGLAGKNYEQYF
15,TRBD1,TRBJ2-7,TRBV4-2,CASSRMGQGAYEQYF
15,TRBD1,TRBJ2-1,TRBV4-1,CASSPTGTGVNEQFF
13,NA,TRBJ2-1,TRBV4-1,CASSPGLHNEQFF
16,NA,TRBJ1-6,TRBV13,CASSLAGGGPVSPLHF
17,TRBD1,TRBJ1-1,TRBV7-9,CASSFGGDRALSTEAFF
14,NA,TRBJ2-3,TRBV9,CAPYRRPDTDTQYF
16,TRBD2,TRBJ2-5,TRBV11-2,CASSLPTSGSQETQYF
16,TRBD1,TRBJ2-5,TRBV5-1,CASTRSRDRVGETQYF
12,NA,TRBJ2-1,TRBV10-3,CAISSQGNEQFF
15,TRBD2,TRBJ2-3,TRBV7-6,CASSLTSGSADTQYF
14,NA,TRBJ2-6,TRBV5-1,CASSQLTGANVLTF
16,TRBD2,TRBJ2-3,TRBV5-1,CASSWRTSGSTDTQYF
17,NA,TRBJ1-3,TRBV4-1,CASSQATTGSSGNTIYF
15,TRBD1,TRBJ2-5,TRBV10-1,CASSGRDRGSETQYF
13,NA,TRBJ1-2,TRBV2,CASSVTRNYGYTF
14,NA,TRBJ1-5,TRBV21-1,CASSKRQGGQPQHF
13,NA,TRBJ1-1,TRBV30,CAWSRQENTEAFF
13,NA,TRBJ2-7,TRBV6-1,CAWRDDRTYEQYF
15,NA,TRBJ2-7,TRBV5-4,CASSRGGAHDYEQYF
13,NA,TRBJ1-2,TRBV2,CASSPQVDYGYTF
12,NA,TRBJ2-7,TRBV30,CARSIGAYEQYF
16,NA,TRBJ1-5,TRBV19,CASSQTHRQGYQPQHF
15,NA,TRBJ2-3,TRBV4-1,CASSQVARGTDTQYF
14,NA,TRBJ1-2,TRBV25-1,CASSDRKPNYGYTF
14,NA,TRBJ2-5,TRBV5-1,CASSLGGVQETQYF
15,NA,TRBJ1-2,TRBV30,CAWDPRAGAGYGYTF
14,NA,TRBJ2-1,TRBV5-1,CASSFGQVYNEQFF
13,NA,TRBJ1-2,TRBV28,CASKDPGYAGYTF
14,NA,TRBJ1-6,TRBV5-6,CASTDTGSGASLHF
14,TRBD2,TRBJ2-7,TRBV9,CASSASGKTYEQYF
14,NA,TRBJ2-3,TRBV12-5,CASGTGLTTDTQYF
12,TRBD1,TRBJ1-1,TRBV5-1,CASSLKGQEAFF